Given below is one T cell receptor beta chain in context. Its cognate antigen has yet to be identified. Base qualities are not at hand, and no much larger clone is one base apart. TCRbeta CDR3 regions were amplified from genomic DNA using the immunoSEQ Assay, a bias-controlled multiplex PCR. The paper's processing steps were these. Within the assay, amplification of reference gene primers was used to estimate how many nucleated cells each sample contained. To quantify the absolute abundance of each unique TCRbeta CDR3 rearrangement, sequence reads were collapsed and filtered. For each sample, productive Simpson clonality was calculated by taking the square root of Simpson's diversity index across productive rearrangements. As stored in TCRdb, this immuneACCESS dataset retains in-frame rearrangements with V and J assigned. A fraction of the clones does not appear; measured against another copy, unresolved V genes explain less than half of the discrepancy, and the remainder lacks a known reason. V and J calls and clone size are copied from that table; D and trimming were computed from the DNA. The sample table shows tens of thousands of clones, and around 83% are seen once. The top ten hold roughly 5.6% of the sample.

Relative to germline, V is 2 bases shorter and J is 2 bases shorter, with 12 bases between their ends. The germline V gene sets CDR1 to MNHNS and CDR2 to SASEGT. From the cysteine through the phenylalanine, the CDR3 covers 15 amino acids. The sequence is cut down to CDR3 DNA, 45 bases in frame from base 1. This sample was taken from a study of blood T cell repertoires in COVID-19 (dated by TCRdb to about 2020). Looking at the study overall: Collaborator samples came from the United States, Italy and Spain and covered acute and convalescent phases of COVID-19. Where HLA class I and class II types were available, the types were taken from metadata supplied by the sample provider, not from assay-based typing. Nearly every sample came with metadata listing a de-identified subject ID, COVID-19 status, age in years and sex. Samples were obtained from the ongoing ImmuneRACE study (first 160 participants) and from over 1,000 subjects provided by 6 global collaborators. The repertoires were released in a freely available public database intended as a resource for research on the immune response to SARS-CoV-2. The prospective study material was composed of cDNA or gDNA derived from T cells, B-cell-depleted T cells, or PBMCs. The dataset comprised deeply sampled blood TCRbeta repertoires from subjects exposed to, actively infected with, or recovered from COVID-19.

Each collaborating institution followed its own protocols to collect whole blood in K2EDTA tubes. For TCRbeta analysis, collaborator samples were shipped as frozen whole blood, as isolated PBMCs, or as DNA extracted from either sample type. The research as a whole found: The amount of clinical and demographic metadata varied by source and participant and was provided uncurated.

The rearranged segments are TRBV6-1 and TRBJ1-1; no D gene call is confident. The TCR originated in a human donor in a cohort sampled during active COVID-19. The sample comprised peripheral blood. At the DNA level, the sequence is TGTGCCAGCAGTGAAAGTCAGGCGATAAACACTGAAGCTTTCTTT. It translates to CASSESQAINTEAFF.